This paragraph covers one T cell receptor beta chain sequence. Its binding antigen is unknown. No base-level quality is on record; no much larger clone is a single base apart. This specimen belongs to a study of technical replicates of blood from several donors (dated by TCRdb to about 2017). The library was generated by the immunoSEQ multiplex PCR assay. In its TCRdb copy, this immuneACCESS table keeps in-frame sequences only and misses some clones. Where compared with another copy, unresolved V genes explain less than half of these, and the others have no known cause. This sample gives roughly 65,000 clones in total; around 87% of them show up just once. The leading ten clones occupy about 5% of the sample. From the cysteine up to the phenylalanine, the CDR3 has a length of 14 residues. The retained sequence is limited to the CDR3, 42 bases, with the frame set at the first base. V lost 3 bases and J lost 6 bases, and the count of bases not matched to a germline gene is 6. In the germline V gene, CDR1 corresponds to SGHTA and CDR2 to FQGNSA.

The source of this sequence is a human donor in good health. Some clones in this sample may be carry-over from other donors' samples. Material: PBMCs. Rearrangement joined TRBV7-2 to TRBJ2-7; the junction holds 9 bases that match TRBD2. The sequence in DNA is TGTGCCAGCAGCTTGGCTAGCGGGACCTTCGAGCAGTACTTC. The encoded protein is CASSLASGTFEQYF.